The clone carrying this T cell receptor beta chain has more than one count but fewer than ten. For the second PCR, which ran for about 6 to 11 cycles, a sample-barcoded 5' primer and a J-beta primer mix were used. TCRdb re-called the 5' RACE reads through MiXCR, storing one row per CDR3 protein. Of 1,100,000 or so distinct CDR3 sequences in the sample, around 43% are singletons; the top ten hold over 15%. This sample is part of a study of blood T cells in healthy people across ages. Germline lookup yields CDR1 SEHNR and CDR2 FQNEAQ (reference sequence). The CDR3 runs to 15 residues. J lost 4 bases, V lost 4 bases, and 8 bases had no gene match.

What was sequenced was blood. This chain links TRBV7-9 with TRBJ2-7, with 9 positions matching TRBD1. The source of this sequence is a woman aged 55 to 70 in good health. CDR3 sequence reads: CASSSTDRGGYEQYF. In DNA form, the CDR3 reads TGTGCCAGCAGCTCAACGGACAGGGGTGGATACGAGCAGTACTTC.